This T cell receptor (beta chain) was sequenced in a study of shared clonotypes between healthy human individuals. Note on this clone: The antigen is unknown.

Replicate PCRs from sorted subsets contained roughly 200 ng DNA, which is around 29,000 T cell genomes. Sequenced by immunoSEQ multiplex PCR; TCRdb stores in-frame clones only, minus some. The data show hundreds of thousands of clones, roughly 97% seen once. Study-level findings and limits: Four donors held about 5.1% of naive CD4 clonotypes in common. What rarefaction showed was incomplete sorted-subset sequencing despite large depth.

CDR1 is MDHEN and CDR2 is SYDVKM in the germline V gene. This CDR3 comprises 14 residues. Trimming removed 7 bases from V and 7 bases from J; junction bases left unmatched: 7. V is TRBV28 and J is TRBJ2-1, with TRBD2 matching over 10 bases. The sample taken for sequencing was naive CD4+ T cells sorted from blood. Subset reported: CD45RA+ positively selected. This sequence was found in a woman in her twenties or thirties in good health. Here the CDR3 reads CASIRAGGVNEQFF. CDR3 in DNA: TGTGCCAGCATCAGAGCGGGAGGGGTGAATGAGCAGTTCTTC.